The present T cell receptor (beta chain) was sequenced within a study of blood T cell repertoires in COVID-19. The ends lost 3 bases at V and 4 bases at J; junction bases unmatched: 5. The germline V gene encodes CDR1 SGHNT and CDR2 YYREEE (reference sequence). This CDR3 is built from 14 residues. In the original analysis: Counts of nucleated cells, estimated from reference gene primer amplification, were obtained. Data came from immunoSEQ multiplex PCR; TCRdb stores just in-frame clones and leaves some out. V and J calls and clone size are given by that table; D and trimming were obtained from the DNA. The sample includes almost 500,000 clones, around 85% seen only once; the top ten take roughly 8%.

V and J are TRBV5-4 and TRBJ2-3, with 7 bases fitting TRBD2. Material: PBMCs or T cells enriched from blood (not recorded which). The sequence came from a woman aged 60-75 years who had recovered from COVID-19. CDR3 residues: CASSSRTSADTQYF. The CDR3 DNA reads TGTGCCAGCAGCTCTCGGACTAGTGCAGATACGCAGTATTTT.